The entry below gives a single TCR beta chain sequence along with its context. This record belongs to a study of T cell changes during pregnancy in multiple sclerosis. Deletions cut 2 bases from V and 2 bases from J, with 18 bases between. This CDR3 is 17 amino acids long. Germline V gene sequence: CDR1 MNHNS, CDR2 SASEGT. Clones were read by immunoSEQ multiplex PCR, and TCRdb kept only the in-frame ones, dropping some. The sample shows 70,000 to 100,000 clones, around 93% of them seen only once. Sequenced material: peripheral blood, taken in the third trimester of pregnancy. The rearrangement links TRBV6-1 to TRBJ1-2; D is uncertain. The TCR originated in a female donor in good health, enrolled as a control in a pregnancy study. This chain's CDR3 is CASSETERGGPNYGYTF. CDR3 coding DNA: TGTGCCAGCAGTGAAACGGAGCGAGGAGGTCCAAACTATGGCTACACCTTC.